This is a list of T cell receptor beta chains from one sample in a study of cytomegalovirus exposure and HLA in healthy donors. Assay used: immunoSEQ multiplex PCR; TCRdb lists only in-frame clones, some missing. The sample comprises approximately 160,000 clones, around 72% of which are singletons, and around 7% rests with the top ten. Sequenced sample: PBMCs. The receptors here all came from a woman aged 40 to 50 in good health and CMV-seropositive. Both conserved end residues are part of each CDR3. The D gene is left open where the match is weak. Size is stated for part of the rows, as once, few or many counts, or as a class when the clone is expanded.

clone_size,v_call,d_call,j_call,cdr3_nt,cdr3_aa
-,TRBV4-1,-,TRBJ2-6,TGCGCCAGCAGCCAAGTCAACTCTGGGGCCAACGTCCTGACTTTC,CASSQVNSGANVLTF
-,TRBV19,TRBD1,TRBJ1-1,TGTGCCAGTAGTATCACAGGGGTGAACACTGAAGCTTTCTTT,CASSITGVNTEAFF
-,TRBV11-2,TRBD2,TRBJ2-3,TGTGCCAGCAGCTTAGGGGGGGGTGCATGGAGGACCACAGATACGCAGTATTTT,CASSLGGGAWRTTDTQYF
once,TRBV6-1,-,TRBJ2-1,TGTGCCAGCAGACGAGCTAGCAATGAGCAGTTCTTC,CASRRASNEQFF
-,TRBV5-3,TRBD1,TRBJ1-2,TGTGCCAGAAGCTCCGGACAGGTTTTTTTGGGCTACACCTTC,CARSSGQVFLGYTF
-,TRBV14,TRBD2,TRBJ2-7,TGTGCCAGCAGCCAAGAGATCCGGGGGGGCTACGAGCAGTACTTC,CASSQEIRGGYEQYF
once,TRBV7-2,TRBD2,TRBJ2-1,TGTGCCAGCAGCTTAGTAAGGGAGGGAAGTGAGCAGTTCTTC,CASSLVREGSEQFF
-,TRBV4-1,-,TRBJ2-3,TGCGCCAGCAGCCAAGATTGGCAGGGCACAGATACGCAGTATTTT,CASSQDWQGTDTQYF
-,TRBV5-1,TRBD2,TRBJ2-1,TGCGCCAGCAGCTTGGGACTAGCGGGGGGGAACAATGAGCAGTTCTTC,CASSLGLAGGNNEQFF
few,TRBV2,TRBD2,TRBJ2-1,TGTGCCAGCAGTGAATCCCAGCTAGCGGGGAGGGGTGAGCAGTTCTTC,CASSESQLAGRGEQFF